This paragraph covers one T cell receptor (beta chain) sequence. Its antigen target is currently unknown. No base quality information exists; no much larger clone differs at one position. TCR alpha and beta CDR3 regions were amplified with the iRepertoire nested amplicon-rescue multiplex PCR (arm-PCR) platform from RNA. The input for one-step reverse transcription and amplification was about 100-450 ng of either tissue mRNA or PBMC total RNA. Following bead purification, Illumina adapters were added by a secondary multiplex PCR, and the libraries were gel-purified between 200 and 400 bp. Internal 6-nucleotide barcodes were carried by the libraries and were used for demultiplexing. The libraries were sequenced on an Illumina MiSeq using 2x220 or 2x250 nucleotide paired-end reads. The study's own analysis went as follows. Paired reads were merged using FLASH 1.2.11 and aligned with BWA-MEM to the GRCh37 human genome, and TRA and TRB reads were then extracted. V and J assignment used an IMGT-derived reference of cassette sequences and CDR3 motifs that included pseudogenes. Reads were translated in three frames, and productive CDR3s were defined by a C…FGXG motif without stop codons. Unique combinations of V-J cassette pair and CDR3 amino acid sequence were defined as clonotypes. Reads were filtered by Hamming distance, thresholded by each sample's sequence error rate in mapped regions. TCRdb passed the public sequencing reads through fastp at Q25 and MiXCR, retaining productive beta sequences. Every CDR3 protein is listed once, alongside the most common genes and DNA of its rows. TCRdb, not the original authors, processed these V and J calls. In all, the sample holds around 190,000 distinct CDR3 sequences, and 32% of those were seen once. The ten largest make up about 19% of the sample.

The data were taken from a study of glioma-infiltrating T cells (dated by TCRdb to 2016 to 2017). Some background on the complete study: TCR alpha- and beta-chain repertoires were sequenced from glioma tissue, non-neoplastic brain tissue and matched peripheral blood mononuclear cells. To measure how far tissue and blood T-cell populations diverged, each tissue-infiltrating repertoire was compared against the peripheral blood repertoire of the same patient. Three low-grade glioma patients, roughly 8 primary glioblastoma patients and three non-glioma patients contributing non-neoplastic brain tissue were included in the paired cohort. What the authors observed across the whole study: VJ-independent divergence between tissue and blood was below expectation in non-neoplastic patients but above expectation in all gliomas, especially low-grade gliomas. The group comparisons were based on small numbers of patients: three non-neoplastic, three low-grade glioma and seven to nine glioblastoma patients. Very few CDR3 sequences were found to be shared between tissue and blood, and this scarcity was attributed to high CDR3 diversity and limited sampling.

V is pruned by 3 bases and J by 5 bases, leaving 6 bases of the junction without a gene match. CDR1 and CDR2, looked up from the germline V gene (reference sequence), are SEHNR and FQNEAQ. The CDR3 covers 15 residues, taking in both the cysteine and the phenylalanine. Just CDR3 DNA is preserved here, 45 bases in frame from base 1. This receptor was identified in a human donor with low-grade glioma or glioblastoma, undergoing nonglioma brain surgery, or in good health (not recorded which). This chain joins TRBV7-9 to TRBJ1-1; TRBD1 agrees with 10 junctional bases. Sequencing input: glioma tissue, nonneoplastic brain tissue, or PBMCs (not recorded which). The CDR3: CASSFPGTGDTEAFF. The DNA reads as follows: TGTGCCAGCAGCTTTCCCGGGACAGGGGATACTGAAGCTTTCTTT.